This TCR beta chain was recorded in a study of cytomegalovirus exposure and HLA in healthy donors. Overall study: Of the donors genotyped, about 410 in all, 75% to 90% fell in the Caucasian-associated ancestry cluster.

Study-wide results and limits: Later analysis identified a missense DCLRE1C variant that was linked to TCR beta V- and J-gene trimming.

PCR employed 60 Vbeta and 13 Jbeta primers. Repertoires were generated with immunoSEQ multiplex PCR, while TCRdb's copy carries only in-frame clones and drops some. The sample lists around 170,000 clones; roughly 70% were seen once. Comment on this clone: Its antigen is not identified.

The sample was PBMCs. The sequence derives from a girl aged 10 to 17 in good health and CMV-seronegative.

The CDR3 here is CSVEGAGEILGYTF. In DNA, the CDR3 is TGCAGCGTTGAAGGGGCCGGGGAAATTTTAGGCTACACCTTC. The chain uses TRBV29-1 and TRBJ1-2; D not certain. Germline CDR1 SQVTM, CDR2 ANQGSEA. CDR3 length equals 14 residues. Between the trimmed V and J ends, which lost 1 base and 8 bases, there was a span of 17 bases.